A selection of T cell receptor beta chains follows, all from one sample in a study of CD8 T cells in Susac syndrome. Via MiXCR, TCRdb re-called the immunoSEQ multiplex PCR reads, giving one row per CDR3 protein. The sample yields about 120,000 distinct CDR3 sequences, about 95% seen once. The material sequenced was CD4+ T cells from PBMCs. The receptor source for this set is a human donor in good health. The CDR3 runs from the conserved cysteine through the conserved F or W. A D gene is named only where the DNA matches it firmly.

CASSTLRPPLEFF,TGTGCCAGTAGTACACTTAGACCTCCTTTAGAGTTCTTC,TRBV19,13,.,TRBJ2-1
CASSPTSGGRETQYF,TGTGCCAGCAGCCCGACTAGCGGGGGGCGGGAGACCCAGTACTTC,TRBV2,15,TRBD2,TRBJ2-5
CASRGLAGWNEQFF,TGTGCCAGCAGGGGACTAGCGGGTTGGAATGAGCAGTTCTTC,TRBV12-3/TRBV12-4,14,TRBD2,TRBJ2-1
CAPLRTRSTVPTYEQYF,TGTGCCCCCTTACGGACAAGAAGTACGGTGCCGACCTACGAGCAGTACTTC,TRBV10-3,17,.,TRBJ2-7
CASSLGRPSTDTQYF,TGTGCCAGCAGTCTGGGACGACCTAGCACAGATACGCAGTATTTT,TRBV6-5,15,.,TRBJ2-3
CASSSLDGYTGELFF,TGTGCCAGTAGTAGCCTGGACGGTTACACCGGGGAGCTGTTTTTT,TRBV19,15,.,TRBJ2-2
CATSRDYRGGPNEQFF,TGTGCCACCAGCAGGGACTACAGGGGAGGGCCCAATGAGCAGTTCTTC,TRBV15,16,.,TRBJ2-1
CASSLVGRETQYF,TGTGCCAGCAGCTTGGTGGGTAGAGAGACCCAGTACTTC,TRBV5-6,13,.,TRBJ2-5
CSVFGTTGDREKLFF,TGCAGCGTTTTCGGAACGACAGGGGATAGAGAAAAACTGTTTTTT,TRBV29-1,15,TRBD1,TRBJ1-4
CSALRIGVDEQFF,TGCAGTGCTTTGAGGATAGGGGTGGATGAGCAGTTCTTC,TRBV20-1,13,.,TRBJ2-1
CASSPKTFKQNTGELFF,TGTGCCAGCAGCCCAAAAACATTTAAACAGAACACCGGGGAGCTGTTTTTT,TRBV13,17,.,TRBJ2-2
CSVRQGYSTDTQYF,TGCAGCGTGCGACAGGGGTACAGCACAGATACGCAGTATTTT,TRBV29-1,14,TRBD1,TRBJ2-3